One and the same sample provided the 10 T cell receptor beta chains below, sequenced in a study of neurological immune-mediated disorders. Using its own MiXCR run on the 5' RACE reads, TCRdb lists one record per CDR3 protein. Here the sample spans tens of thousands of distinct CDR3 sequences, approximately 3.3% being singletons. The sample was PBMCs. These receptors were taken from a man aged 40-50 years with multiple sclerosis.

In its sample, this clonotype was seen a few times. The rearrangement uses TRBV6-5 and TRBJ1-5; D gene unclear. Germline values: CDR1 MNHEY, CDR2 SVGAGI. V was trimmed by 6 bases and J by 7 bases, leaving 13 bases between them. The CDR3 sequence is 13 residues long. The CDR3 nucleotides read TGTGCCAGCAGCTATACCCTTGGGCAGCCCCAGCATTTT. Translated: CASSYTLGQPQHF.

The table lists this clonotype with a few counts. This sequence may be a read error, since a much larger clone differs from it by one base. The CDR3 bases are TGTGCCAGCAGTGTCCCGGAAAGGGCTATAGAGCAGTACTTC. Its protein is CASSVPERAIEQYF. The chain links TRBV28 to TRBJ2-7; no clear D gene. Germline loops: CDR1 MDHEN, CDR2 SYDVKM. Trimming took 5 bases from V and 7 from J, leaving 18 bases between them. The CDR3 runs 14 residues.

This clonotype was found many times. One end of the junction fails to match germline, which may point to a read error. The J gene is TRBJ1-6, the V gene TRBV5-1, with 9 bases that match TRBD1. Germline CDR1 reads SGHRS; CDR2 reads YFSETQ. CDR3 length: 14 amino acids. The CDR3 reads CASSYRGQVSPLNF. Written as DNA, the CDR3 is TGCGCCAGCAGCTACAGGGGGCAGGTTTCACCCCTCAACTTT. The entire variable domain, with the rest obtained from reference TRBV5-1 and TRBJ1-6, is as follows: KAGVTQTPRYLIKTRGQQVTLSCSPISGHRSVSWYQQTPGQGLQFLFEYFSETQRNKGNFPGRFSGRQFSNSRSEMNVSTLELGDSALYLCASSYRGQVSPLNFGNGTRLTVT.

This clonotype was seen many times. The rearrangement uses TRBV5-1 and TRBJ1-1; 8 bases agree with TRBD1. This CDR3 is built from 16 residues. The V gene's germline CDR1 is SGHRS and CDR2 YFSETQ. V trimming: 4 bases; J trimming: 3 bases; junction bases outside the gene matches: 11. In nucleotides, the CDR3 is TGCGCCAGCAGCAAAAATCCGGGACAGGACGACACTGAAGCTTTCTTT. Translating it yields CASSKNPGQDDTEAFF.

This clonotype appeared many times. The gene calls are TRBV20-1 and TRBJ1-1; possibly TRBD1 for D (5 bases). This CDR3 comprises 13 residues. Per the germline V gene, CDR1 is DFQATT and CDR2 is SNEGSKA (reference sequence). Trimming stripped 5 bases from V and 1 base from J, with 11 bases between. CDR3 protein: CSAPAGGNTEAFF. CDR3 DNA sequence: TGCAGTGCTCCGGCTGGGGGGAACACTGAAGCTTTCTTT.

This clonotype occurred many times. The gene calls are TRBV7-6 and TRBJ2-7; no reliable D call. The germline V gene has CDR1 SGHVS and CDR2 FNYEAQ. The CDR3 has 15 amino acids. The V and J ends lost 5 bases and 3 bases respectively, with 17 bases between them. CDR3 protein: CASSPQTDGGYEQYF. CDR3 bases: TGTGCCAGCAGCCCACAAACGGACGGCGGCTACGAGCAGTACTTC.

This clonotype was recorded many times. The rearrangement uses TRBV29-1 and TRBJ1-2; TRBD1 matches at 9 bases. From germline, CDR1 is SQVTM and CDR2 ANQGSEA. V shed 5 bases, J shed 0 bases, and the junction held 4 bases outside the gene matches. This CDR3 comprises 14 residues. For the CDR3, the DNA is TGCAGCGTTCAGGACAGGGGTGCTAACTATGGCTACACCTTC. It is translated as CSVQDRGANYGYTF.

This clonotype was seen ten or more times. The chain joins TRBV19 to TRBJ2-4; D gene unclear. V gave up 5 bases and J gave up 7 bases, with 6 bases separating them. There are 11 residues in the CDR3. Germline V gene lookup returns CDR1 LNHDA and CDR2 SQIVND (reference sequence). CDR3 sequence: CASSGYNIQYF. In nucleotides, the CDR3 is TGTGCCAGTAGTGGATACAACATTCAGTACTTC.

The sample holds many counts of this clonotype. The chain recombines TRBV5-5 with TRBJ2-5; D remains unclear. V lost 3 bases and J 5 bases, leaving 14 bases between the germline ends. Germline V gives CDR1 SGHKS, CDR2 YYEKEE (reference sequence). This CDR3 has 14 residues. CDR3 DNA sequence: TGTGCCAGCAGCTCCGAACCGAGCTTGGAGACCCAGTACTTC. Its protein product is CASSSEPSLETQYF. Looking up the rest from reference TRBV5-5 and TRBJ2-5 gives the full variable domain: DAGVTQSPTHLIKTRGQQVTLRCSPISGHKSVSWYQQVLGQGPQFIFQYYEKEERGRGNFPDRFSARQFPNYSSELNVNALLLGDSALYLCASSSEPSLETQYFGPGTRLLVL.

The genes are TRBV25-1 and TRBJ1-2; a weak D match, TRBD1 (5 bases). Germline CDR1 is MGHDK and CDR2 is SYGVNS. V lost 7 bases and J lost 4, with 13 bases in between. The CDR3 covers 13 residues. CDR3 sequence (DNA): TGTGCCAGCACTTCCGGGACCTCCTATGGCTACACCTTC. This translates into CASTSGTSYGYTF.